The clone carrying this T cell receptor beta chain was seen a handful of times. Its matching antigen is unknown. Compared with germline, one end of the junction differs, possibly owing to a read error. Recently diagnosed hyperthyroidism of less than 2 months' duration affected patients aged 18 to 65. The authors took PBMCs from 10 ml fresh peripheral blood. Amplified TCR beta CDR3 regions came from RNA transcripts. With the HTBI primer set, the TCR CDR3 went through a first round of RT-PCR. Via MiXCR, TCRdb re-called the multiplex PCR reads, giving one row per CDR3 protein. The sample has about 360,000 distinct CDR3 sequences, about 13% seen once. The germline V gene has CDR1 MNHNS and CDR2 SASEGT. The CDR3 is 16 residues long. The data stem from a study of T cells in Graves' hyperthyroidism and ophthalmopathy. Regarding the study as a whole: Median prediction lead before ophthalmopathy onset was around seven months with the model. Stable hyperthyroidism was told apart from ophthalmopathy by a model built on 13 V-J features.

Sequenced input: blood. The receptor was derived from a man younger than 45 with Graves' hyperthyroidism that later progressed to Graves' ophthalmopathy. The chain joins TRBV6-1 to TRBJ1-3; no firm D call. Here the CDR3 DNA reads TGTGCCAGCATTGAAGTGTGGAAGTACTCTGGAAACACCATATATTTT. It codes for CASIEVWKYSGNTIYF.